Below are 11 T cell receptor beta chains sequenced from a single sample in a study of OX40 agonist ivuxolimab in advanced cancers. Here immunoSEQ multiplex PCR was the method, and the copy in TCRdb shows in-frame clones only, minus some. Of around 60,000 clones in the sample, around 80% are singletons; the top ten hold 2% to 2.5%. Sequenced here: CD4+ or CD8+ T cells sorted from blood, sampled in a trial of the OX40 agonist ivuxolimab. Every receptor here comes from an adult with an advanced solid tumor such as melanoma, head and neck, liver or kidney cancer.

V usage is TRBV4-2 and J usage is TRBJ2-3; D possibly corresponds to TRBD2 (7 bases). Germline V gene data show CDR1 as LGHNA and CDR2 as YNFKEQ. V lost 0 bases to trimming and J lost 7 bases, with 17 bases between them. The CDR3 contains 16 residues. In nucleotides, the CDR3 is TGTGCCAGCAGCCAAGATTTTCGGGGGGCCTCGCATACGCAGTATTTT. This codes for CASSQDFRGASHTQYF.

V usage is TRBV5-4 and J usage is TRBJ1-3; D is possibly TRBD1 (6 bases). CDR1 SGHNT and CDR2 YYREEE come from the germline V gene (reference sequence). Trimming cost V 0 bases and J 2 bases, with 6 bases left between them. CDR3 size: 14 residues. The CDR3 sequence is CASSLGQAGNTIYF. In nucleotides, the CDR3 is TGTGCCAGCAGCTTGGGACAGGCTGGAAACACCATATATTTT.

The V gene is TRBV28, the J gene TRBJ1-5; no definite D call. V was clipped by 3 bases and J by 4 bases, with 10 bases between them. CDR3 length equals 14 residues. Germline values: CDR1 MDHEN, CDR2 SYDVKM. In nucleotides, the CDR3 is TGTGCCAGCAGTTTTTCGGCGATGAATCAGCCCCAGCATTTT. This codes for CASSFSAMNQPQHF.

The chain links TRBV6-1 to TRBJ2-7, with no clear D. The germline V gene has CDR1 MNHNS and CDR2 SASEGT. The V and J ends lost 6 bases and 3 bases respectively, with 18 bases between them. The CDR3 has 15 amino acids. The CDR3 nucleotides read TGTGCCAGCAGGTATCAACTCCTCCCTTTCTACGAGCAGTACTTC. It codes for CASRYQLLPFYEQYF.

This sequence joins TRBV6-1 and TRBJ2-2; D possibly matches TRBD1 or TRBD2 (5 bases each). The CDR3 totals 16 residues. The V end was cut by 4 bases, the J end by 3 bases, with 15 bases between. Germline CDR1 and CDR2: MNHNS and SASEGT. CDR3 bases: TGTGCCAGCAGTGGGGGCCCCCGAGGGTACACCGGGGAGCTGTTTTTT. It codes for CASSGGPRGYTGELFF.

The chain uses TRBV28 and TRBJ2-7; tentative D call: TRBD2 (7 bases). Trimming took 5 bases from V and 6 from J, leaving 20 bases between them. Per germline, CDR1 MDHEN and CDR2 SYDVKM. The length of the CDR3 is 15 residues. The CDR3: CASSQVGGGGSEQYF. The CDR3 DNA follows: TGTGCCAGCAGTCAAGTTGGCGGGGGCGGCTCCGAGCAGTACTTC.

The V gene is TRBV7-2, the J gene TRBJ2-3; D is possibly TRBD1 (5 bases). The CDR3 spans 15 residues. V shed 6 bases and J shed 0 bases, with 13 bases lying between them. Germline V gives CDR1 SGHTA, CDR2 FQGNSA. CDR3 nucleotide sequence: TGTGCCAGCAGAATCTTAGGGGCGAGCACAGATACGCAGTATTTT. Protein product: CASRILGASTDTQYF.

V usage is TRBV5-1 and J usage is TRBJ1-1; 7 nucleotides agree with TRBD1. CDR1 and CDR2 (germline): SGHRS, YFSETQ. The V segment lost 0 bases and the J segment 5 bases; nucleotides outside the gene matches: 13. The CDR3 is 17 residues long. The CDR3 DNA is TGCGCCAGCAGCTTGGCCAGGGGGGCGCTTAGAGGAACTGAAGCTTTCTTT. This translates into CASSLARGALRGTEAFF. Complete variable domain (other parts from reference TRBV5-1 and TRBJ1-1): KAGVTQTPRYLIKTRGQQVTLSCSPISGHRSVSWYQQTPGQGLQFLFEYFSETQRNKGNFPGRFSGRQFSNSRSEMNVSTLELGDSALYLCASSLARGALRGTEAFFGQGTRLTVV.

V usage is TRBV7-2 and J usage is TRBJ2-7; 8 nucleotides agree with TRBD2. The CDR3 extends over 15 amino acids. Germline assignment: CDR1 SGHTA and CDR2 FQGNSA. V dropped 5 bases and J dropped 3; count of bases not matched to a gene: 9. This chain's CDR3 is CASSQKAGASYEQYF. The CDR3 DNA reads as TGTGCCAGCAGCCAAAAAGCGGGGGCTAGCTACGAGCAGTACTTC.

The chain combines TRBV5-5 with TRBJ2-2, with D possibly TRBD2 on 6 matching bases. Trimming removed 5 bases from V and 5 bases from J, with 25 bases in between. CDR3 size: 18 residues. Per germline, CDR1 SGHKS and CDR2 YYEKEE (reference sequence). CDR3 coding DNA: TGTGCCAGCAGTCTAGCCCCCGGACGGACTCGGGGGACCGGGGAGCTGTTTTTT. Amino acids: CASSLAPGRTRGTGELFF.

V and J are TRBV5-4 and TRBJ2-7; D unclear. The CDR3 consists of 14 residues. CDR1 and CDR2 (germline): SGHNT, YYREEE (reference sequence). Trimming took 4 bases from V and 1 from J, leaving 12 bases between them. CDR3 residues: CASSLTTASYEQYF. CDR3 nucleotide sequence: TGTGCCAGCAGCCTTACCACCGCATCCTACGAGCAGTACTTC.